This T cell receptor (beta chain) was sequenced in a study of response to subunit inactivated influenza vaccine. Notes on the study in general: The authors put forward the suggestion that each seasonal influenza vaccination may bring in only a limited number of new T cells.

A remark on this clonotype: Its antigen is unknown.

TCRdb reprocessed the RT-PCR reads with MiXCR, giving one entry per CDR3 protein. The repertoire has approximately 310,000 distinct CDR3 sequences, just over 20% of them found once; the top ten carry approximately 10%. The sequence came from a man between 50 and 70 years old who received an inactivated influenza vaccine. The sample consisted of PBMCs from blood, taken about 19 months after vaccination.

In DNA form, the CDR3 reads TGTGCCAGCAGCAGGACAGGGGCTATACAGACCCAGTACTTC. Its translation is CASSRTGAIQTQYF. V is TRBV7-2 and J is TRBJ2-5; 9 nucleotides agree with TRBD1. The CDR3 covers 14 residues. CDR1 SGHTA and CDR2 FQGNSA come from the germline V gene. J lost 6 bases, V lost 5 bases, and 7 bases had no gene match.